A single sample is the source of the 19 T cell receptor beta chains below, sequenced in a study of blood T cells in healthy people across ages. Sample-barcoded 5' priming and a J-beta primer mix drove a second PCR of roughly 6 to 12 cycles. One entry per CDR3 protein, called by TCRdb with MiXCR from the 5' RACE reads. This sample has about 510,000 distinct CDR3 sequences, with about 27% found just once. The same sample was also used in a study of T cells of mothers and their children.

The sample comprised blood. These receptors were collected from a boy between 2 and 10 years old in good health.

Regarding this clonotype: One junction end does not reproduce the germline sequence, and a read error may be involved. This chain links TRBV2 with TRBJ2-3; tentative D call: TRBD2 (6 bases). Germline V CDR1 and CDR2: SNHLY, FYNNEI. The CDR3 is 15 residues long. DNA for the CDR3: TGTGCCAGTAGTGGTAGCGGAACACGCACAGATACGCAGTATTTT. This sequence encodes CASSGSGTRTDTQYF.

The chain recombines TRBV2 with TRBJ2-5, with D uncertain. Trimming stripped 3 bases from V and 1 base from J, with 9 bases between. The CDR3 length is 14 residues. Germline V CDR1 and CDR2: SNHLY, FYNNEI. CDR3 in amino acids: CASSDRLVQETQYF. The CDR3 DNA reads TGTGCCAGCAGTGACAGGCTGGTCCAAGAGACCCAGTACTTC.

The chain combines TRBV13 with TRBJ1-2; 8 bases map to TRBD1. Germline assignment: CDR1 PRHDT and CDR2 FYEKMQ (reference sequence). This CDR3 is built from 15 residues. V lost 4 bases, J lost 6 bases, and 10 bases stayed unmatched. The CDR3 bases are TGTGCCAGCAGCTCCTTCAACAGGGGGTCGGATGGCTACACCTTC. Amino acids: CASSSFNRGSDGYTF.

This CDR3 is CSASLPLGSYEQYF. Written as DNA, the CDR3 is TGCAGTGCTAGTCTTCCCCTGGGCTCCTACGAGCAGTACTTC. This rearrangement joins TRBV20-1 to TRBJ2-7; unclear D gene. Germline V lookup: CDR1 DFQATT, CDR2 SNEGSKA (reference sequence). CDR3 length equals 14 residues. Trimming removed 3 bases at V and 0 bases at J, with 12 bases between.

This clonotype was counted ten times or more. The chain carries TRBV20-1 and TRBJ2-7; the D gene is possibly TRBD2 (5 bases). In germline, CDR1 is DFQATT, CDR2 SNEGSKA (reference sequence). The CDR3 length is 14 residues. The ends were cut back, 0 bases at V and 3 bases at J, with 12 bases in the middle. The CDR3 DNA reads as TGCAGTGCTAGAGACGCCCGGACTGACTACGAGCAGTACTTC. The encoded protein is CSARDARTDYEQYF.

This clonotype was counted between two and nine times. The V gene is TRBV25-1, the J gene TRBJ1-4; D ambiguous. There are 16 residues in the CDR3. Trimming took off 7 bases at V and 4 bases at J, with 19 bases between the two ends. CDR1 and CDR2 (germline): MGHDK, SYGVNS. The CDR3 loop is CASTPGKKVLNEKLFF. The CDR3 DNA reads TGTGCCAGCACCCCGGGGAAAAAGGTCCTTAATGAAAAACTGTTTTTT. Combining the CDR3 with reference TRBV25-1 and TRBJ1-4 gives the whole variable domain EADIYQTPRYLVIGTGKKITLECSQTMGHDKMYWYQQDPGMELHLIHYSYGVNSTEKGDLSSESTVSRIRTEHFPLTLESARPSHTSQYLCASTPGKKVLNEKLFFGSGTQLSVL.

CDR3 sequence reads: CASSLGASGRLFF. The CDR3 nucleotides are TGTGCCAGCAGCTTAGGAGCTAGCGGGAGGTTGTTTTTT. J is TRBJ2-2 and V is TRBV11-2, with 11 bases that match TRBD2. This CDR3 has 13 amino acids. With V trimmed by 1 base and J by 15 bases, 4 bases remained unmatched. Germline V CDR1 and CDR2: SGHAT, FQNNGV.

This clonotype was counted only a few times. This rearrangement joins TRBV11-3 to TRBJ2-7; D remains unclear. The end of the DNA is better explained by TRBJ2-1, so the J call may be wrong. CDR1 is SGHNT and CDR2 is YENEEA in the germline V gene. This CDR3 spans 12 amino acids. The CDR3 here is CASSPNQAEQFF. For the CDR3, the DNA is TGTGCCAGCAGCCCTAATCAGGCTGAGCAGTTCTTC.

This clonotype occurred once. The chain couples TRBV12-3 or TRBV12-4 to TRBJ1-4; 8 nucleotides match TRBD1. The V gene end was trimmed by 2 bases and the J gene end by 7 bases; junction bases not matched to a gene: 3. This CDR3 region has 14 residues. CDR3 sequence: CASSLRQGTEKLFF. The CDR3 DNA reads TGTGCCAGCAGTTTAAGACAGGGGACTGAAAAACTGTTTTTT.

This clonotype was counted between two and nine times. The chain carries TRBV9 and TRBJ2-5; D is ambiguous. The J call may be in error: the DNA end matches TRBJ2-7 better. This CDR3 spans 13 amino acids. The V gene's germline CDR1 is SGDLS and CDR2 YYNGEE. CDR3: CASSVAGNYEQYF. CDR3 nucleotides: TGTGCCAGCAGCGTAGCTGGTAATTACGAGCAGTACTTC.

CDR3 protein: CAISGGEANYGYTF. Here the CDR3 DNA reads TGTGCCATCAGTGGAGGGGAGGCTAACTATGGCTACACCTTC. The chain joins TRBV10-3 to TRBJ1-2, with D perhaps matching TRBD1 (5 bases). Trimming cost V 4 bases and J 0 bases, with 9 bases left between them. Germline V gene data show CDR1 as ENHRY and CDR2 as SYGVKD. The length of the CDR3 is 14 residues.

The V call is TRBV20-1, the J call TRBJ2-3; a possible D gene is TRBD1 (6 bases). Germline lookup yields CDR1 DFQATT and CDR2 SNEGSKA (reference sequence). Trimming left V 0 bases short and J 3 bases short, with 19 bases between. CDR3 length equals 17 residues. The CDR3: CSARDEIGQGLTDTQYF. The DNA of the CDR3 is TGCAGTGCTAGAGATGAAATAGGGCAGGGGTTAACAGATACGCAGTATTTT.

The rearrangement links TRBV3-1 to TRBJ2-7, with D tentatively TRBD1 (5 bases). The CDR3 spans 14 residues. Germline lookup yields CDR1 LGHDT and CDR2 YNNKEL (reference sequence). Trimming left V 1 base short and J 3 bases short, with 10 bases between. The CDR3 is CASSQAPGHYEQYF. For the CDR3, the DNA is TGTGCCAGCAGCCAAGCCCCAGGGCACTACGAGCAGTACTTC.

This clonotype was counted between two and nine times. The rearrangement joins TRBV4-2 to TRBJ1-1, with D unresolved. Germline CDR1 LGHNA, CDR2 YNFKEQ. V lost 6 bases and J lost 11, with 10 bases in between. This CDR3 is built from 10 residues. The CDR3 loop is CASRQNRAFF. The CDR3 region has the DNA TGTGCCAGCAGGCAAAATAGGGCTTTCTTT.

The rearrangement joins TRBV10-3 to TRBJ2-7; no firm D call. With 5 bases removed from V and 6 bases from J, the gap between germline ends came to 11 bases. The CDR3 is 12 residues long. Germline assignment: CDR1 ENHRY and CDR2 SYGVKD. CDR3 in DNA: TGTGCCATCAGTATAGGGTCGGGCGAGCAGTACTTC. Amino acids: CAISIGSGEQYF.

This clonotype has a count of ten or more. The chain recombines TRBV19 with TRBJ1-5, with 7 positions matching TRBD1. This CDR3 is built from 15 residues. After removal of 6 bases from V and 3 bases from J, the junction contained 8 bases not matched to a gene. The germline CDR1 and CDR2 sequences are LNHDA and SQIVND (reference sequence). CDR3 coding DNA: TGTGCCAGTAGGCACCCGGGACAGACCAATCAGCCCCAGCATTTT. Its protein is CASRHPGQTNQPQHF. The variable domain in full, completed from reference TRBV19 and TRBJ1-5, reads DGGITQSPKYLFRKEGQNVTLSCEQNLNHDAMYWYRQDPGQGLRLIYYSQIVNDFQKGDIAEGYSVSREKKESFPLTVTSAQKNPTAFYLCASRHPGQTNQPQHFGDGTRLSIL.

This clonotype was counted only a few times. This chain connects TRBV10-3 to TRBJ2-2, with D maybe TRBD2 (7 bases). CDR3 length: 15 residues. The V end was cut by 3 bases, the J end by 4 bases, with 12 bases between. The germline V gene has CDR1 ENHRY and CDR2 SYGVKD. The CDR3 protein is CAISESGEGTGELFF. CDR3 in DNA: TGTGCCATCAGTGAATCAGGGGAGGGCACCGGGGAGCTGTTTTTT.

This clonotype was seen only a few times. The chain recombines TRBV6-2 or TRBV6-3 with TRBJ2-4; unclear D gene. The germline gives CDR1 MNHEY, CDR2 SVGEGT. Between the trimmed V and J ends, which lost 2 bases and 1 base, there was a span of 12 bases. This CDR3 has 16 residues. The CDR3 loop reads CASSYQLVGAKNIQYF. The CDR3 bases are TGTGCCAGCAGTTACCAATTGGTGGGCGCCAAAAACATTCAGTACTTC.

For the CDR3, the DNA is TGTGCCAGCAGCTCCGGGCTCCATCAGCCCCAGCATTTT. It specifies CASSSGLHQPQHF. The V call is TRBV7-2, the J call TRBJ1-5; no reliable D call. V was trimmed by 4 bases and J by 5 bases, leaving 9 bases between them. CDR1 SGHTA and CDR2 FQGNSA come from the germline V gene. CDR3 length: 13 residues. The variable domain in full, completed from reference TRBV7-2 and TRBJ1-5, reads GAGVSQSPSNKVTEKGKDVELRCDPISGHTALYWYRQSLGQGLEFLIYFQGNSAPDKSGLPSDRFSAERTGGSVSTLTIQRTQQEDSAVYLCASSSGLHQPQHFGDGTRLSIL.